Presented here are 24 T cell receptor beta chains from one specimen sequenced in a study of monozygotic twins with inflammatory bowel disease. TCRdb reprocessed the 5' RACE reads, with one entry per CDR3 protein and no DNA. Its listing shows fewer than 550,000 distinct CDR3 sequences. Sequenced input: blood. These receptors all stem from a human donor with ulcerative colitis or Crohn's disease, or a healthy co-twin of an affected twin (not recorded which).

V is TRBV3-1 and J is TRBJ1-1. Germline V lookup: CDR1 LGHDT, CDR2 YNNKEL (reference sequence). This CDR3 has 14 residues. The CDR3: CASSQGGVGTEAFF.

The genes are TRBV7-8 and TRBJ2-1; there is no DNA to check the TCRdb D call of TRBD2. This CDR3 is 15 amino acids long. Germline assignment: CDR1 SGHVS and CDR2 FQNEAQ. CDR3 in amino acids: CASSQLGGTDNEQFF.

The chain has TRBV30 and TRBJ1-1; TCRdb lists TRBD1, though no DNA is available to test this call. Germline V gene sequence: CDR1 GTSNPN, CDR2 SVGIG (reference sequence). The CDR3 is 14 amino acids. The CDR3 reads CAWRGGLLDTEAFF.

The CDR3 protein is CSVSGTGVDEQFF. The chain links TRBV29-1 to TRBJ2-1; as DNA is missing, the TRBD1 call by TCRdb cannot be tested. The germline V gene encodes CDR1 SQVTM and CDR2 ANQGSEA. This CDR3 has 13 amino acids.

The CDR3 loop is CAWGLGDRPWGEQYF. The chain couples TRBV30 to TRBJ2-7; TCRdb gives TRBD2 as the D gene, but with no DNA this cannot be confirmed. The germline CDR1 and CDR2 sequences are GTSNPN and SVGIG (reference sequence). This CDR3 has 15 amino acids.

The rearrangement links TRBV20-1 to TRBJ1-5; TCRdb's D call, TRBD1, is unchecked because there is no DNA. In germline, CDR1 is DFQATT, CDR2 SNEGSKA (reference sequence). The CDR3 is 15 residues long. The CDR3 sequence is CSARDPVGWNQPQHF.

The chain employs TRBV7-6 and TRBJ2-3; TCRdb indicates TRBD2, and absent DNA this call remains unverified. This CDR3 is built from 15 residues. Germline CDR1 is SGHVS and CDR2 is FNYEAQ. CDR3 loop: CASSLVAGGADTQYF.

This chain joins TRBV6-5 and TRBJ2-5. The germline gives CDR1 MNHEY, CDR2 SVGAGI. The CDR3 sequence is 13 residues long. CDR3 region: CASSYLNQETQYF.

This chain joins TRBV10-2 and TRBJ2-1; TCRdb indicates TRBD1, and absent DNA this call remains unverified. The CDR3 has 12 residues. Germline lookup yields CDR1 WSHSY and CDR2 SAAADI. The CDR3 spells CASGGEYNEQFF.

This chain uses TRBV7-9 with TRBJ1-2; the TCRdb call, TRBD1, lacks DNA for checking. Germline V gives CDR1 SEHNR, CDR2 FQNEAQ (reference sequence). The CDR3 loop spans 14 amino acids. The chain's CDR3 is CASSLDDRGGSYTF.

J is TRBJ2-3 and V is TRBV5-1; TCRdb selects TRBD1, and the lack of DNA leaves this call unchecked. Germline V gene data show CDR1 as SGHRS and CDR2 as YFSETQ. The length of the CDR3 is 15 residues. The CDR3 sequence: CASTSLQGAPDTQYF.

The rearrangement joins TRBV7-9 to TRBJ2-3; TCRdb designates TRBD1, a call that cannot be tested without DNA. The CDR3 consists of 16 residues. Per the germline V gene, CDR1 is SEHNR and CDR2 is FQNEAQ (reference sequence). CDR3 residues: CASSPPLGASTDTQYF.

The rearrangement joins TRBV21-1 to TRBJ1-6. TRBV21-1 is reported as a pseudogene. The CDR3 is 15 amino acids. CDR3 in amino acids: CASSFDGEENSPLHF.

The chain uses TRBV5-4 and TRBJ1-4. The CDR3 length is 15 residues. The germline gives CDR1 SGHNT, CDR2 YYREEE (reference sequence). CDR3 sequence: CASSLDLGFAEKLFF.

This sequence joins TRBV7-9 and TRBJ2-1; TCRdb calls TRBD1, which cannot be checked without DNA. The CDR3 extends over 16 amino acids. Germline V lookup: CDR1 SEHNR, CDR2 FQNEAQ (reference sequence). The CDR3 sequence is CASSSRTGTGYNEQFF.

This chain joins TRBV24-1 and TRBJ1-5. Germline V gene sequence: CDR1 KGHDR, CDR2 SFDVKD. This CDR3 has 15 amino acids. Here the CDR3 reads CATSDFWQLNQPQHF.

The CDR3 sequence is CASSTGGQGAHEQYF. The rearrangement joins TRBV28 to TRBJ2-7; as DNA is missing, the TRBD1 call by TCRdb cannot be tested. CDR1 is MDHEN and CDR2 is SYDVKM in the germline V gene. CDR3 length: 15 amino acids.

The chain joins TRBV5-1 to TRBJ2-3. The CDR3 runs 14 residues. The V gene's germline CDR1 is SGHRS and CDR2 YFSETQ. CDR3 sequence reads: CASSSDTTTDTQYF.

The V call is TRBV15, the J call TRBJ2-7; TCRdb's D call, TRBD2, is unchecked because there is no DNA. This CDR3 is 17 amino acids long. Germline assignment: CDR1 LNHNV and CDR2 YYDKDF (reference sequence). CDR3 amino acids: CATSRGTSGSRVGEQYF.

The CDR3 reads CASSYFTGYNEQFF. The chain links TRBV6-2 or TRBV6-3 to TRBJ2-1; TCRdb outputs TRBD1, but without DNA this stays unchecked. Germline values: CDR1 MNHEY, CDR2 SVGEGT. The CDR3 covers 14 residues.

The chain combines TRBV7-9 with TRBJ2-2; lacking DNA, the TRBD1 call made by TCRdb goes unchecked. Germline V gene lookup returns CDR1 SEHNR and CDR2 FQNEAQ (reference sequence). This CDR3 is built from 13 residues. The CDR3 protein is CASRPTGTGELFF.

The chain links TRBV9 to TRBJ2-4; TCRdb proposes TRBD2, but this gene call is untestable without DNA. The CDR3 contains 17 residues. CDR1 is SGDLS, CDR2 YYNGEE, per germline. CDR3 loop: CASSVDLAGGTKNIQYF.

This chain connects TRBV12-5 to TRBJ1-1. The CDR3 loop spans 13 amino acids. CDR1 is LGHNT, CDR2 FRNRAP, per germline. This chain's CDR3 is CASGIGLLTEAFF.

This chain joins TRBV6-5 and TRBJ2-1; TCRdb lists TRBD1, though no DNA is available to test this call. CDR1 and CDR2 (germline): MNHEY, SVGAGI. The CDR3 extends over 17 amino acids. The chain's CDR3 is CASSYSMWTGGATEQFF.